This record covers a single T cell receptor beta chain. Its antigen remains unidentified. The source of the sample is a study of shared clonotypes between healthy human individuals. Overall study findings and caveats: As a rule, naive subsets had a larger estimated richness than memory subsets. Only blood underwent sampling, and tissue repertoires likely differ.

Measured with immunoSEQ multiplex PCR; TCRdb has only the in-frame clones, and not every one. The sample lists 2,500,000 or so clones, 80% to 95% occurring once. The clonotype originates from a man between 18 and 35 years old in good health. Some clones in this sample may be carry-over from other donors' samples. Material for sequencing was naive CD4+ T cells from PBMCs. As to subset: CD45RA+ positively selected.

CDR3 nucleotide sequence: TGTGCCAGTAGTAGTGGTGGGGGCACAGATACGCAGTATTTT. Protein sequence: CASSSGGGTDTQYF. The V call is TRBV19, the J call TRBJ2-3; D is unresolved. CDR3 length equals 14 residues. Germline CDR1 is LNHDA and CDR2 is SQIVND (reference sequence). The germline V and J ends were trimmed by 4 bases and 1 base, with 9 bases remaining between them.